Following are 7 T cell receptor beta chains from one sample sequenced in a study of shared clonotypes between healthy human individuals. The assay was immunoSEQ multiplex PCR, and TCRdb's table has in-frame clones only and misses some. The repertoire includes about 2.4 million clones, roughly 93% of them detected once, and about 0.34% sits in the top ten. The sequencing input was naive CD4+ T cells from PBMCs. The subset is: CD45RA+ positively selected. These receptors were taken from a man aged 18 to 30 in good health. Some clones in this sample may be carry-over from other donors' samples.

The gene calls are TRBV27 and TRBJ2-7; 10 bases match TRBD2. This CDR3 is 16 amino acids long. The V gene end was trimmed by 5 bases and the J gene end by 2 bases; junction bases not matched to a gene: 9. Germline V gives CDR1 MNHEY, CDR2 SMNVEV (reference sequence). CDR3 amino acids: CASSEIAGGPTYEQYF. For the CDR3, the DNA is TGTGCCAGCAGTGAAATAGCGGGAGGCCCAACCTACGAGCAGTACTTC.

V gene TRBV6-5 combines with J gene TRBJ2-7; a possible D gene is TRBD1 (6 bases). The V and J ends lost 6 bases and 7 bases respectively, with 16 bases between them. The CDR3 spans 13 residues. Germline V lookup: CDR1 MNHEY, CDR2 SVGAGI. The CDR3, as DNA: TGTGCCAGCAGGGGACGGGACACGGGAGAGCAGTACTTC. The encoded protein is CASRGRDTGEQYF.

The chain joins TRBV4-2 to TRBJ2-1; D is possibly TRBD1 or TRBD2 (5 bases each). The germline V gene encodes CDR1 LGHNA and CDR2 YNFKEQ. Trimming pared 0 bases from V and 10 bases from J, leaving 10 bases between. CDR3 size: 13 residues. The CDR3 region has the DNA TGTGCCAGCAGCCAAGAAACGGGGCGGGAGCAGTTCTTC. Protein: CASSQETGREQFF.

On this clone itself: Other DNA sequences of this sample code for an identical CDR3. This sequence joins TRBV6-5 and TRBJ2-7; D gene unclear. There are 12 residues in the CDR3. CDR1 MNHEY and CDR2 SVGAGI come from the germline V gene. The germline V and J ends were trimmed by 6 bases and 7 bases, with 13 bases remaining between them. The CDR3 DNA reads TGTGCCAGCAGCCCGCGCTCTGGAGAGCAGTACTTC. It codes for CASSPRSGEQYF.

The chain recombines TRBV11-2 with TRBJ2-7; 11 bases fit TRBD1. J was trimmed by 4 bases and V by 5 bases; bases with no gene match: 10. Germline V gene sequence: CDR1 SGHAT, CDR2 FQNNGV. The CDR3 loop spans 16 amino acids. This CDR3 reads CASSPTIGQGAYEQYF. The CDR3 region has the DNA TGTGCCAGCAGCCCGACTATCGGACAGGGGGCTTACGAGCAGTACTTC.

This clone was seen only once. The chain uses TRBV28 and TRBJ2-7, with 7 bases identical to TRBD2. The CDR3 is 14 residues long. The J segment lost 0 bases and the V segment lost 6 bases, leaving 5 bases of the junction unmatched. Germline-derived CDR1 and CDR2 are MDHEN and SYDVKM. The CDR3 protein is CASRGPGGSYEQYF. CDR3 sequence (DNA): TGTGCCAGCAGGGGGCCGGGAGGCTCCTACGAGCAGTACTTC.

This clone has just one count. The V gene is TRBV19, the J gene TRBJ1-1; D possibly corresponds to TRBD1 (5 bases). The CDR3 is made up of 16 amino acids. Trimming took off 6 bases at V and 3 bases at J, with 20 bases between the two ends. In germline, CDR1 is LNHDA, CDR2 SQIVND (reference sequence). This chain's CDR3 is CASRGDPHYKDTEAFF. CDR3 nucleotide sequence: TGTGCCAGTAGGGGGGACCCCCATTACAAGGACACTGAAGCTTTCTTT. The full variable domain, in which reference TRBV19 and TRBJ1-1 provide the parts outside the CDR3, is DGGITQSPKYLFRKEGQNVTLSCEQNLNHDAMYWYRQDPGQGLRLIYYSQIVNDFQKGDIAEGYSVSREKKESFPLTVTSAQKNPTAFYLCASRGDPHYKDTEAFFGQGTRLTVV.